This note documents a single T cell receptor (beta chain) sequence. The antigen this receptor binds is unknown. The record has no base qualities; no much larger clone is one base away. This specimen belongs to a study of yellow fever vaccine responses in identical twins (dated by TCRdb to 2017 to 2018). As for the study more broadly: In the study, vaccine-responding T cell clones were precisely tracked in identical twins. What the study reported, not specific to this receptor: The authors reported that the T cell response to vaccination in identical twins appeared partly convergent and partly personalized.

Unmatched junction bases come to 10, with V trimmed by 5 bases and J by 2 bases. In the germline V gene (reference sequence), CDR1 corresponds to PRHDT and CDR2 to FYEKMQ. The CDR3 covers 18 residues, taking in both the cysteine and the phenylalanine. Only the CDR3 portion is preserved as DNA: 54 bases, with reading frame beginning at the first base. Receptor libraries were prepared by RT-PCR. These reads were obtained on an Illumina HiSeq 2500. TCRdb took the public reads, trimmed them with fastp at Q25, ran MiXCR for clone calling and kept in-frame beta chains. Here each entry gathers all rows of one CDR3 protein and keeps the most common genes and DNA. This sample has more than 15,000 distinct CDR3 sequences in its table, and around 70% of those were observed once. Approximately 2.2% of the sample is taken by the ten largest.

The material was T cells from blood (PBMCs), unsorted or a sorted subset (not recorded which), obtained before or after yellow fever vaccination (not recorded which). The rearrangement joined TRBV13 to TRBJ2-3, with 13 junctional bases fitting TRBD2. This clonotype originated in a woman aged 18 to 35 who received the yellow fever vaccine. Donor details come from another sample of the same person, matched by shared clones. The CDR3 is CASSPETSGRAPTDTQYF. The bases are TGTGCCAGCAGCCCGGAAACTAGCGGGAGGGCGCCCACAGATACGCAGTATTTT.